This entry lists 25 T cell receptor beta chains sequenced from one sample in a study of T cells after yellow fever vaccination. TCRdb reprocessed the 5' RACE reads with MiXCR, giving one entry per CDR3 protein. Among some 350,000 distinct CDR3 sequences, approximately 5.7% were seen once, and the ten largest hold approximately 15%. The sequences come from PBMCs, collected 5 days after the yellow fever booster vaccination. The receptors were gathered from a man aged 25-45 years who received the YFV17D yellow fever vaccine.

As concerns this clonotype: A read error may be the cause here, since a much bigger clone is one base away. The CDR3 nucleotides read TGTGCCAGCAGCCATCCACTAGCGTACTCCTACGAGCAGTACTTC. The encoded protein is CASSHPLAYSYEQYF. The rearrangement joins TRBV5-6 to TRBJ2-7, with TRBD2 identical over 7 bases. CDR1 is SGHDT and CDR2 is YYEEEE in the germline V gene. The CDR3 is made up of 15 amino acids. Trimming at V came to 4 bases and at J to 0 bases, leaving 7 bases not matched to a gene. The whole variable domain, filled in from reference TRBV5-6 and TRBJ2-7, reads DAGVTQSPTHLIKTRGQQVTLRCSPKSGHDTVSWYQQALGQGPQFIFQYYEEEERQRGNFPDRFSGHQFPNYSSELNVNALLLGDSALYLCASSHPLAYSYEQYFGPGTRLTVT.

The chain joins TRBV7-6 to TRBJ1-1, with D maybe TRBD1 (5 bases). CDR3 length equals 16 residues. Trimming removed 3 bases at V and 1 base at J, with 15 bases between. The germline CDR1 and CDR2 sequences are SGHVS and FNYEAQ. CDR3 DNA sequence: TGTGCCAGCAGCTTCGGGACTGAGAAGACGAACACTGAAGCTTTCTTT. This translates into CASSFGTEKTNTEAFF.

In the case of this clonotype: This may arise from a read error, as a much more abundant clone is one base away. In DNA, the CDR3 is TGTGCCAGCAGCTTAGTGGCAGGGGGCGCAGGAGACACCATATATTTT. Protein sequence: CASSLVAGGAGDTIYF. The chain uses TRBV7-6 and TRBJ1-3, with 8 bases lining up with TRBD1. The germline V gene has CDR1 SGHVS and CDR2 FNYEAQ. The CDR3 has 16 residues. Trimming took 1 base from V and 8 from J; bases not matched to a gene: 10.

In its sample, this clonotype was seen a few times. The rearrangement links TRBV7-2 to TRBJ1-2; D unclear. V lost 0 bases and J lost 1, with 6 bases in between. From germline, CDR1 is SGHTA and CDR2 FQGNSA. The length of the CDR3 is 14 residues. This CDR3 is CASSLARDNYGYTF. CDR3 DNA: TGTGCCAGCAGCTTAGCGAGGGATAACTATGGCTACACCTTC.

This clonotype was found a few times. This chain links TRBV7-9 with TRBJ1-6; D possibly corresponds to TRBD1 (5 bases). Germline lookup yields CDR1 SEHNR and CDR2 FQNEAQ (reference sequence). The CDR3 has 10 residues. Trimming took off 8 bases at V and 9 bases at J, with 5 bases between the two ends. This CDR3 reads CASGGSPLHF. CDR3 DNA: TGTGCCAGCGGGGGTTCACCCCTCCACTTT.

This clonotype turned up a few times. The CDR3 coding sequence is TGCGCCAGCAGCTTGGAGACGATGTTTTCCGGGGAGCTGTTTTTT. This codes for CASSLETMFSGELFF. This rearrangement joins TRBV5-1 to TRBJ2-2; D not resolved. This CDR3 comprises 15 residues. Trimming shortened V by 0 bases and J by 6 bases, and 12 bases separated the two germline ends. The germline V gene encodes CDR1 SGHRS and CDR2 YFSETQ. Complete variable domain (other parts from reference TRBV5-1 and TRBJ2-2): KAGVTQTPRYLIKTRGQQVTLSCSPISGHRSVSWYQQTPGQGLQFLFEYFSETQRNKGNFPGRFSGRQFSNSRSEMNVSTLELGDSALYLCASSLETMFSGELFFGEGSRLTVL.

The chain recombines TRBV7-2 with TRBJ2-7; no clear D gene. The CDR3 has 14 amino acids. CDR1 and CDR2 (germline): SGHTA, FQGNSA. The V end was cut by 5 bases, the J end by 2 bases, with 13 bases between. The CDR3 DNA follows: TGTGCCAGCAGCCCAGCCGACCTTGCCTACGAGCAGTACTTC. Protein: CASSPADLAYEQYF.

This clonotype was picked up a small number of times. V and J are TRBV3-1 and TRBJ2-7; maybe TRBD2 (6 bases). Per the germline V gene, CDR1 is LGHDT and CDR2 is YNNKEL (reference sequence). Trimming stripped 0 bases from V and 5 bases from J, with 17 bases between. This CDR3 has 16 residues. The CDR3 nucleotides are TGTGCCAGCAGCCAAGAAGGGTGGTCCGGGGGTGACGAGCAGTACTTC. Amino acids: CASSQEGWSGGDEQYF.

This clonotype was recorded a few times. The chain joins TRBV12-3 or TRBV12-4 to TRBJ2-5; 8 nucleotides align to TRBD1. V lost 2 bases, J lost 4 bases, and 6 bases stayed unmatched. CDR3 size: 15 residues. The chain's CDR3 is CASSLSAGGRETQYF. The DNA of the CDR3 is TGTGCCAGCAGTTTAAGCGCAGGGGGCAGAGAGACCCAGTACTTC.

This clonotype has a count of ten or more. A junction boundary mismatches the germline segment, possibly from a read error. The V gene is TRBV4-3, the J gene TRBJ2-3; tentative D call: TRBD1 (6 bases). The CDR3 consists of 14 residues. Germline CDR1 LGHNA, CDR2 YSLEER. The CDR3: CASSQDRGTATQYF. CDR3 nucleotides: TGCGCCAGCAGCCAAGACAGGGGCACAGCTACGCAGTATTTT.

The chain uses TRBV7-2 and TRBJ1-1; 7 nucleotides match TRBD1. This CDR3 is 14 amino acids long. Germline CDR1 SGHTA, CDR2 FQGNSA. V shed 5 bases and J 6 bases; nucleotides not matched to a gene: 9. The chain's CDR3 is CASSPRGTVPEAFF. For the CDR3, the DNA is TGTGCCAGCAGCCCAAGGGGGACAGTCCCTGAAGCTTTCTTT. The entire variable domain, with the rest obtained from reference TRBV7-2 and TRBJ1-1, is as follows: GAGVSQSPSNKVTEKGKDVELRCDPISGHTALYWYRQSLGQGLEFLIYFQGNSAPDKSGLPSDRFSAERTGGSVSTLTIQRTQQEDSAVYLCASSPRGTVPEAFFGQGTRLTVV.

J is TRBJ2-1 and V is TRBV20-1, with D hard to call. In germline, CDR1 is DFQATT, CDR2 SNEGSKA (reference sequence). The CDR3 runs to 15 residues. Trimming removed 0 bases from V and 2 bases from J, with 11 bases in between. CDR3 sequence: CSARDPPGAYNEQFF. In nucleotides, the CDR3 is TGCAGTGCTAGAGATCCACCGGGCGCCTACAATGAGCAGTTCTTC.

This clonotype was seen a handful of times. The chain links TRBV7-9 to TRBJ1-6, with 7 nucleotides matching TRBD1. Per the germline V gene, CDR1 is SEHNR and CDR2 is FQNEAQ (reference sequence). The V segment lost 1 base and the J segment 3 bases; nucleotides outside the gene matches: 3. The CDR3 extends over 16 amino acids. CDR3 nucleotide sequence: TGTGCCAGCAGCTTAGATGGGACAGTCTATAATTCACCCCTCCACTTT. Protein: CASSLDGTVYNSPLHF.

A few counts support this clonotype. In nucleotides, the CDR3 is TGTGCCAGCAGTTTATCGGGACTAGCGGGCACAGATACGCAGTATTTT. Its protein is CASSLSGLAGTDTQYF. The chain joins TRBV28 to TRBJ2-3; 11 bases line up with TRBD2. Germline assignment: CDR1 MDHEN and CDR2 SYDVKM. This CDR3 has 16 residues. J gave up 1 base and V 1 base, and 1 base lay outside the gene matches.

The sample holds a few counts of this clonotype. The chain links TRBV13 to TRBJ2-2; a weak D match, TRBD1 (5 bases). Germline assignment: CDR1 PRHDT and CDR2 FYEKMQ (reference sequence). The CDR3 has 15 amino acids. V was trimmed by 5 bases and J by 4 bases, leaving 14 bases between them. As DNA, the CDR3 is TGTGCCAGCAGCAAGGACACCCAAGGCACCGGGGAGCTGTTTTTT. As protein: CASSKDTQGTGELFF.

This clonotype was observed at least ten times. The gene calls are TRBV7-3 and TRBJ2-1, with a tentative D call TRBD2 (5 bases). CDR1 is SGHTA, CDR2 FQGTGA, per germline. The V end was cut by 4 bases, the J end by 8 bases, with 9 bases between. The CDR3 is 12 residues long. As DNA, the CDR3 is TGTGCCAGCAGCTCCGGAGGCGATGAGCAGTTCTTC. Its translation is CASSSGGDEQFF.

This clonotype was seen many times. The genes are TRBV7-9 and TRBJ2-3; 10 bases align to TRBD1. CDR1 and CDR2 (germline): SEHNR, FQNEAQ (reference sequence). Trimming removed 3 bases from V and 4 bases from J; junction bases left unmatched: 10. The CDR3 contains 17 residues. In nucleotides, the CDR3 is TGTGCCAGCAGCTTTAGGTCCGGGACAGGGGTACCAGATACGCAGTATTTT. Translation gives CASSFRSGTGVPDTQYF.

This clonotype appeared many times. The chain uses TRBV7-2 and TRBJ2-1; the match to TRBD1 covers 11 bases. This CDR3 comprises 15 residues. The V gene's germline CDR1 is SGHTA and CDR2 FQGNSA. The J segment lost 9 bases and the V segment lost 2 bases, leaving 6 bases of the junction unmatched. The DNA of the CDR3 is TGTGCCAGCAGCTTAACCGGACAGGGGGCCGGTGAGCAGTTCTTC. Translating it yields CASSLTGQGAGEQFF.

The chain combines TRBV7-2 with TRBJ2-2, with TRBD1 identical over 10 bases. The V gene's germline CDR1 is SGHTA and CDR2 FQGNSA. Losses at the gene ends were 4 bases for V and 6 bases for J; bases not matched to a gene: 11. CDR3 length equals 17 residues. DNA of the CDR3: TGTGCCAGCAGCTCATCCCGGGACAGGGGAATTGCCGGGGAGCTGTTTTTT. This translates into CASSSSRDRGIAGELFF. The entire variable domain, with the rest obtained from reference TRBV7-2 and TRBJ2-2, is as follows: GAGVSQSPSNKVTEKGKDVELRCDPISGHTALYWYRQSLGQGLEFLIYFQGNSAPDKSGLPSDRFSAERTGGSVSTLTIQRTQQEDSAVYLCASSSSRDRGIAGELFFGEGSRLTVL.

This clonotype was observed at least ten times. CDR3 residues: CASKAVWDEQFF. DNA for the CDR3: TGTGCCAGCAAGGCGGTTTGGGATGAGCAGTTCTTC. J is TRBJ2-1 and V is TRBV6-1; D uncertain. Trimming removed 7 bases from V and 8 bases from J, with 12 bases in between. The germline V gene encodes CDR1 MNHNS and CDR2 SASEGT. The CDR3 sequence is 12 residues long.

The genes are TRBV5-1 and TRBJ2-1; 7 positions match TRBD2. The trim removed 5 bases at V and 6 bases at J, leaving 8 bases unmatched. The CDR3 covers 14 residues. Per the germline V gene, CDR1 is SGHRS and CDR2 is YFSETQ. In DNA form, the CDR3 reads TGCGCCAGCAGGCCGGAAGCGGGACGCAATGAGCAGTTCTTC. This translates into CASRPEAGRNEQFF.

This clonotype appeared a few times. The genes are TRBV6-4 and TRBJ2-2; D gene uncertain. Germline CDR1 is MRHNA and CDR2 is SNTAGT. V was cut by 3 bases and J by 1 base, with 9 bases left in between. The CDR3 totals 15 residues. The CDR3 DNA sequence: TGTGCCAGCAGTGAGGACCTAGGGAACACCGGGGAGCTGTTTTTT. This encodes CASSEDLGNTGELFF.

This clonotype was observed many times. The rearrangement links TRBV10-3 to TRBJ2-3; 7 bases fit TRBD2. V lost 10 bases and J lost 2; bases outside the gene matches: 9. Germline V gene sequence: CDR1 ENHRY, CDR2 SYGVKD. The CDR3 has 14 residues. The CDR3 loop reads CATAPGLNTDTQYF. CDR3 nucleotide sequence: TGTGCCACGGCTCCGGGACTAAACACAGATACGCAGTATTTT.

The chain combines TRBV20-1 with TRBJ2-3; D remains unclear. V dropped 7 bases and J dropped 0 bases, with 8 bases sitting between them. This CDR3 has 12 amino acids. Germline lookup yields CDR1 DFQATT and CDR2 SNEGSKA (reference sequence). The CDR3 DNA is TGCAGTGTACCTGTTAGCACAGATACGCAGTATTTT. Amino acid sequence: CSVPVSTDTQYF.

This clonotype was found many times. V usage is TRBV12-3 or TRBV12-4 and J usage is TRBJ1-2, with a weak D call TRBD1 (6 bases). Trimming left V 5 bases short and J 4 bases short, with 17 bases between. The CDR3 is 15 residues long. The CDR3 sequence: CASSPLRGGIYGYTF. The DNA for the CDR3 is TGTGCCAGCAGTCCGCTCAGGGGTGGTATCTATGGCTACACCTTC.